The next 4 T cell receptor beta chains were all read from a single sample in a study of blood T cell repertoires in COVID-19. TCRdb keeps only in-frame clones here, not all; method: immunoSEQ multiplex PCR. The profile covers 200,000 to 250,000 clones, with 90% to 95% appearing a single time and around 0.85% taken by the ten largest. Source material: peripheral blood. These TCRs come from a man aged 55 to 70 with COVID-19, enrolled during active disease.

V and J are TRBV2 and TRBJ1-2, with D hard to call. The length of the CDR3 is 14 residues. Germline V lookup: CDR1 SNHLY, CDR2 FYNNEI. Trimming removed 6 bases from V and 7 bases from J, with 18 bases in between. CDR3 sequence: CASSDTSKLSGYTF. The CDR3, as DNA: TGTGCCAGCAGCGATACCTCTAAACTGAGTGGCTACACCTTC.

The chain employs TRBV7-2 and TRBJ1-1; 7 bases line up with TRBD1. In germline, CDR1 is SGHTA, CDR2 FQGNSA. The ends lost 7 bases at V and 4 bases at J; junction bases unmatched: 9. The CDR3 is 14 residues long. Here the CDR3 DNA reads TGTGCCAGCACTTATTCCCCAGGGGGCACTGAAGCTTTCTTT. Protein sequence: CASTYSPGGTEAFF.

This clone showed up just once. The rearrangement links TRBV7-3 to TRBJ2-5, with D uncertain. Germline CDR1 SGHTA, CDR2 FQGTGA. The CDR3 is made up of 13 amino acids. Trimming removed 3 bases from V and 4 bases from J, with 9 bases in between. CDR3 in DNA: TGTGCCAGCAGCTTTACGGCAGGAGAGACCCAGTACTTC. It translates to CASSFTAGETQYF.

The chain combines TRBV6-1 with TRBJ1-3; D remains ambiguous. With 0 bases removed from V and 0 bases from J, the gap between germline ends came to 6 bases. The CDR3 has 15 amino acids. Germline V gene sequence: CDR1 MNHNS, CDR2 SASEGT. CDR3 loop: CASSEAGSSGNTIYF. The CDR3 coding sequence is TGTGCCAGCAGTGAAGCGGGCAGCTCTGGAAACACCATATATTTT.